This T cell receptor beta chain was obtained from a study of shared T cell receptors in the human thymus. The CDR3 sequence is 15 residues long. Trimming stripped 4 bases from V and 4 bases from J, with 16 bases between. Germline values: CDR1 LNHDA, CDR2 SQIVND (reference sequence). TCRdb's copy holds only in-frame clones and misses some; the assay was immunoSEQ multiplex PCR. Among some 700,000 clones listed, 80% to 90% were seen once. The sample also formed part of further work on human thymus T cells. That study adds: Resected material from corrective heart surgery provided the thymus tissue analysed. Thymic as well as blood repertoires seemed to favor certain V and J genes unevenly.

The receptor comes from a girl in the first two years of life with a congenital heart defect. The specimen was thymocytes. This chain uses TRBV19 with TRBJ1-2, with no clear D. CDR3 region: CASSTRTGSLYGYTF. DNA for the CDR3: TGTGCCAGTAGTACCAGGACGGGAAGTCTCTATGGCTACACCTTC. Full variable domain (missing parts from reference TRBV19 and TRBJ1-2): DGGITQSPKYLFRKEGQNVTLSCEQNLNHDAMYWYRQDPGQGLRLIYYSQIVNDFQKGDIAEGYSVSREKKESFPLTVTSAQKNPTAFYLCASSTRTGSLYGYTFGSGTRLTVV.